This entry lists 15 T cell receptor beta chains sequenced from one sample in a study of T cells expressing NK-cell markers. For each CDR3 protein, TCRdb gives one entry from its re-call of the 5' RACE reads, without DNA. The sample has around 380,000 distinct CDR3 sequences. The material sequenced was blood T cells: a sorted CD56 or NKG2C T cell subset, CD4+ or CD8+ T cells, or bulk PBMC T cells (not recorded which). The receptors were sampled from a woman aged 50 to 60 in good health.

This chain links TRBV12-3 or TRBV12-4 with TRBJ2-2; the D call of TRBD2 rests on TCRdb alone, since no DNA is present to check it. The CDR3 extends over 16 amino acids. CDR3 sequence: CASSPWGLAHTGELFF.

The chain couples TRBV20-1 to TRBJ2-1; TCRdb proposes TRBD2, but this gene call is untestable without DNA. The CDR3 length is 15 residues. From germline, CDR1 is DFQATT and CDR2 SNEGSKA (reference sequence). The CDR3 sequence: CSAQTSRNSYNEQFF.

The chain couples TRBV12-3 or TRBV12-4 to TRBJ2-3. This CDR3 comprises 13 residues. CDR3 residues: CASSLTYTDTQYF.

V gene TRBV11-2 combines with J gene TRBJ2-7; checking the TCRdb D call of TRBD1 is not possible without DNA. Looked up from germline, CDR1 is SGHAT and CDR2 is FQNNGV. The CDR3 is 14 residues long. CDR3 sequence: CASSFPGTRGEQYF.

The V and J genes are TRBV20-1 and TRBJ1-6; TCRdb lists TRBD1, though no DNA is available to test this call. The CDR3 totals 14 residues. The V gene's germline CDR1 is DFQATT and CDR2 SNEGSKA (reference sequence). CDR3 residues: CSAREGQHNSPLHF.

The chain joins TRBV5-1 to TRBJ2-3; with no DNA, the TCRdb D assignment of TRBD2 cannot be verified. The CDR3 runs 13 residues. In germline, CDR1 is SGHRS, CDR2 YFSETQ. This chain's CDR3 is CASSLGEWDTQYF.

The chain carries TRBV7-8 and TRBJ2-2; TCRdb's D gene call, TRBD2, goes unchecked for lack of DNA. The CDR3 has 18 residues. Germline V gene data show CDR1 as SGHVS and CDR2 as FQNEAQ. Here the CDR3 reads CASSSPPETSGNTGELFF.

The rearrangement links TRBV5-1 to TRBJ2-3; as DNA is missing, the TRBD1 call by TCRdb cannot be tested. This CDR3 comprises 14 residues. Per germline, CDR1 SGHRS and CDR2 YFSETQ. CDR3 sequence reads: CASGTPGGTDTQYF.

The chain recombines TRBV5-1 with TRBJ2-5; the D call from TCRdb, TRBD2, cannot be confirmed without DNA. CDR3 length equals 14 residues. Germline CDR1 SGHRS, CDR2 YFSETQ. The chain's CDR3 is CASSLKGPPETQYF.

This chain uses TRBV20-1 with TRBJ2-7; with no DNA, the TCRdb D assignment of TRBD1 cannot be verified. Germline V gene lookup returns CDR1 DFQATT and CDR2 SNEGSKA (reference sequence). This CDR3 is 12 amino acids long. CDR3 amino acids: CSARIGDQAQYF.

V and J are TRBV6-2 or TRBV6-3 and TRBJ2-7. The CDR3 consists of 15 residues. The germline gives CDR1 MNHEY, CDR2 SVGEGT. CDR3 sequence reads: CASRSPDLITYEQYF.

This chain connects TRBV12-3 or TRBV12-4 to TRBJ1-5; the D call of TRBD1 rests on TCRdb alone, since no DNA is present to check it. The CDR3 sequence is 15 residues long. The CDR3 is CASSASGGLPAAQHF.

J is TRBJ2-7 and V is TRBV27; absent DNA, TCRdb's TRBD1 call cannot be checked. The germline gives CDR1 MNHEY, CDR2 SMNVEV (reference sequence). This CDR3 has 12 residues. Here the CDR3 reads CASAPGSYEQYF.

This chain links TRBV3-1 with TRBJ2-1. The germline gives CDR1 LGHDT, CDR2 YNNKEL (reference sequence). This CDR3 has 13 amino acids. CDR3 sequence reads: CASSSVGYNEQFF.

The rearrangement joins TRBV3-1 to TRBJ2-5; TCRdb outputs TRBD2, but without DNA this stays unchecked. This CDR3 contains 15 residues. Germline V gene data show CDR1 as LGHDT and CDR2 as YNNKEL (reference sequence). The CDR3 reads CASSQGRAGGPDQYF.